Sequencing of this T cell receptor (beta chain) was carried out in a study of T cell changes during pregnancy in multiple sclerosis. Deletions cut 4 bases from V and 2 bases from J, with 3 bases between. Germline CDR1 SGDLS, CDR2 YYNGEE. CDR3 length equals 12 residues. TCRdb keeps only in-frame clones here, not all; method: immunoSEQ multiplex PCR. The data show around 48,000 clones, with over 80% seen just once and under 0.85% held by the top ten. The source was CD4+ T cells from peripheral blood mononuclear cells, collected in the third trimester of pregnancy. V and J are TRBV9 and TRBJ2-2; D remains ambiguous. The receptor's source is a female donor with multiple sclerosis, enrolled in a pregnancy study. CDR3 loop: CASSYNTGELFF. CDR3 nucleotides: TGTGCCAGCAGCTATAACACCGGGGAGCTGTTTTTT.